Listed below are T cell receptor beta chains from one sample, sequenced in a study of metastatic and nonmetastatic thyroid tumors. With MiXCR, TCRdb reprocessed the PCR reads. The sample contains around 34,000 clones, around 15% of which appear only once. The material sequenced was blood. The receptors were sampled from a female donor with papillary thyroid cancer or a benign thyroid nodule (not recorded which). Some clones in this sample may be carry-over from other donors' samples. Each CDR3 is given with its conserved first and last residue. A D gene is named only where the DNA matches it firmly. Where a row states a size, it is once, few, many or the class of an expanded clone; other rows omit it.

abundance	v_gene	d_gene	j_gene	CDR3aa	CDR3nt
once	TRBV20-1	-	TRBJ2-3	CSAIRGASLCTDTQYF	TGCAGTGCTATTCGAGGAGCGTCACTATGCACAGATACGCAGTATTTT
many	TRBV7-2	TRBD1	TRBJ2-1	CASSLAGTGFDEQFF	TGTGCCAGCAGCTTAGCTGGGACAGGGTTTGATGAGCAGTTCTTC
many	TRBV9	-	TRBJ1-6	CASSVENSPLHF	TGTGCCAGCAGCGTAGAGAATTCACCCCTCCACTTT
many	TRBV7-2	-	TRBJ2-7	CASSWAGGVTYEQYF	TGTGCCAGCAGCTGGGCGGGTGGAGTTACCTACGAGCAGTACTTC
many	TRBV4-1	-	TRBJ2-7	CASSQLGGMKSYEQYF	TGCGCCAGCAGCCAATTGGGCGGGATGAAGTCCTACGAGCAGTACTTC
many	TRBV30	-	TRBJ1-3	CAWSGSSSGNTIYF	TGTGCCTGGAGTGGCAGTTCCTCTGGAAACACCATATATTTT
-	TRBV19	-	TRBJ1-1	CASSLRPNTEAFF	TGTGCCAGTAGTCTCCGGCCGAACACTGAAGCTTTCTTT
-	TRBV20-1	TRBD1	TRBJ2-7	CSALDRVSVLPYEQYF	TGCAGTGCTCTCGACAGGGTCTCGGTACTCCCCTACGAGCAGTACTTC
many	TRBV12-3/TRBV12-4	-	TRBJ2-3	CASHRGPSGTDTQYF	TGTGCCAGCCATCGGGGGCCTAGCGGCACAGATACGCAGTATTTT
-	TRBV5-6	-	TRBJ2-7	CASSRRRDVGFNEQYF	TGTGCCAGCAGCCGCCGTCGAGACGTGGGATTCAACGAGCAGTACTTC
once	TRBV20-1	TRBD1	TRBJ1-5	CSASRTGSLYSNQPQHF	TGCAGTGCTTCTCGGACAGGGTCACTTTATAGCAATCAGCCCCAGCATTTT
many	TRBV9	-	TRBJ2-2	CASSVSAGELFF	TGTGCCAGCAGCGTCTCCGCCGGGGAGCTGTTTTTT
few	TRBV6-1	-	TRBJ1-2	CASREGGYGYTF	TGTGCCAGCAGGGAGGGGGGCTATGGCTACACCTTC
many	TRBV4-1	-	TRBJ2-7	CASSQGSGSDYEQYF	TGCGCCAGCAGCCAAGGTAGTGGGTCCGACTACGAGCAGTACTTC
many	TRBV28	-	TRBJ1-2	CASKGQLLRGYTF	TGTGCCAGCAAGGGCCAACTCTTAAGGGGCTACACCTTC
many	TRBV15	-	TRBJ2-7	CATSRDRSPFSYEQYF	TGTGCCACCAGCAGAGATCGAAGCCCCTTCTCCTACGAGCAGTACTTC
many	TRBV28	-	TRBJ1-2	CASTTKSAPSGYTF	TGTGCCAGCACCACTAAGTCGGCGCCTTCTGGCTACACCTTC
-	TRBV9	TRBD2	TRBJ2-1	CASSVWVSGVHEQFF	TGTGCCAGCAGCGTATGGGTTAGCGGGGTACATGAGCAGTTCTTC
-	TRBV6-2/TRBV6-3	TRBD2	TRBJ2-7	CASSYVAGNYEQYF	TGTGCCAGCAGTTACGTAGCGGGCAACTACGAGCAGTACTTC
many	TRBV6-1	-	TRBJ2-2	CATGEGITGELFF	TGTGCGACGGGCGAGGGTATAACCGGGGAGCTGTTTTTT
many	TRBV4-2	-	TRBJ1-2	CASSQDGEVYYGYTF	TGTGCCAGCAGCCAAGACGGGGAGGTCTACTATGGCTACACCTTC
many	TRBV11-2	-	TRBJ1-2	CASSFSGSTAAVGYTF	TGTGCCAGCAGCTTCTCCGGGAGTACCGCGGCGGTCGGCTACACCTTC
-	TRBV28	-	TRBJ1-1	CASSLHIITEAFF	TGTGCCAGCAGTTTACATATTATCACTGAAGCTTTCTTT
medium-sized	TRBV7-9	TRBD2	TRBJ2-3	CASSRGLAGVSDTQYF	TGTGCCAGCAGCCGGGGACTAGCGGGGGTCTCAGATACGCAGTATTTT
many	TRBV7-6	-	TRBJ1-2	CASSFGQMDGYTF	TGTGCCAGCAGCTTCGGACAGATGGATGGCTACACCTTC
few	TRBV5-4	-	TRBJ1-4	CASSLGGLNEKLFF	TGTGCCAGCAGCTTGGGGGGTCTTAATGAAAAACTGTTTTTT
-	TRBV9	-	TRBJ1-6	CASSTTGTANSPLHF	TGTGCCAGCAGCACAACCGGGACGGCAAATTCACCCCTCCACTTT
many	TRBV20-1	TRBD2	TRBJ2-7	CSASGRRYEQYF	TGCAGTGCTAGCGGGAGGCGCTACGAGCAGTACTTC
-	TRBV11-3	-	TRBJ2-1	CASSPRAHEQFF	TGTGCCAGCAGCCCTCGGGCCCATGAGCAGTTCTTC
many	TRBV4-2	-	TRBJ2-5	CASSQDRRASRGETQYF	TGTGCCAGCAGCCAAGATAGGCGAGCTAGCCGGGGTGAGACCCAGTACTTC
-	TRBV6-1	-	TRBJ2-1	CASRFGLEQFF	TGTGCCAGCAGGTTCGGCCTTGAGCAGTTCTTC
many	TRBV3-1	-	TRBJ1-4	CASSQGPGHPFNEKLFF	TGTGCCAGCAGCCAAGGTCCGGGACACCCTTTTAATGAAAAACTGTTTTTT
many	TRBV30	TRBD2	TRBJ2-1	CAWGKIAGGYNEQFF	TGTGCCTGGGGTAAAATAGCGGGGGGATACAATGAGCAGTTCTTC
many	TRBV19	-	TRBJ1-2	CASSIRGNYGYTF	TGTGCCAGTAGTATACGCGGAAACTATGGCTACACCTTC
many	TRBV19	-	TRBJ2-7	CASSKGTSYEQYF	TGTGCCAGTAGTAAGGGGACCTCCTACGAGCAGTACTTC
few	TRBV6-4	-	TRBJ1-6	CASSEGDSSPFNF	TGTGCCAGCAGTGAGGGGGATAGCTCACCCTTCAACTTT
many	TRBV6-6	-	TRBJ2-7	CASSYGPSSYEQYF	TGTGCCAGCAGTTACGGGCCGAGCTCCTACGAGCAGTACTTC
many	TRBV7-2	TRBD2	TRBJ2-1	CASSSLGLGPANEQFF	TGTGCCAGCAGCTCCCTTGGACTAGGTCCGGCCAATGAGCAGTTCTTC
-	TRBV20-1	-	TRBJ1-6	CSANENSPLHF	TGCAGTGCAAACGAGAATTCACCCCTCCACTTT
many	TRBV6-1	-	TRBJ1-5	CASSEAPGTQPQHF	TGTGCCAGCAGTGAAGCGCCCGGAACTCAGCCCCAGCATTTT
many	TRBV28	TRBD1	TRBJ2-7	CASTFLQGTYEQYF	TGTGCCAGCACCTTTTTACAGGGGACCTACGAGCAGTACTTC
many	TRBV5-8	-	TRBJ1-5	CASSFRDPLGNQPQHF	TGTGCCAGCAGCTTCCGGGACCCCCTAGGGAATCAGCCCCAGCATTTT
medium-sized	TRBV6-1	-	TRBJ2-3	CASSEASGADTQYF	TGTGCCAGCAGTGAAGCTAGCGGAGCAGATACGCAGTATTTT
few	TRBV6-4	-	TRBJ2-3	CASSYGTGSTDTQYF	TGTGCCAGCAGTTACGGTACAGGGAGCACAGATACGCAGTATTTT
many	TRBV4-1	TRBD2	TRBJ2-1	CASSSPLHGGSSYNEQFF	TGCGCCAGCAGCTCCCCCCTTCACGGCGGGAGTTCCTACAATGAGCAGTTCTTC
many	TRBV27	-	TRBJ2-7	CASSGGRSSYEQYF	TGTGCCAGCAGTGGGGGGCGGAGCTCCTACGAGCAGTACTTC
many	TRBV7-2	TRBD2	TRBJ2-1	CASSFRTSSYNEQFF	TGTGCCAGCAGCTTCAGGACTAGCTCCTACAATGAGCAGTTCTTC
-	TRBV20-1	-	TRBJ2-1	CSAGDPHRARSNEQFF	TGCAGTGCTGGAGATCCTCATCGGGCTCGGTCCAATGAGCAGTTCTTC
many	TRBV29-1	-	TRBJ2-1	CSVRASSYNEQFF	TGCAGCGTTCGGGCTAGCTCCTACAATGAGCAGTTCTTC
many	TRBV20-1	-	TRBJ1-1	CSASWGSTEAFF	TGCAGTGCTAGCTGGGGTTCGACTGAAGCTTTCTTT